One sample yielded the 2 T cell receptor beta chains listed below, sequenced in a study of shared clonotypes between healthy human individuals. Sequencing was performed with immunoSEQ multiplex PCR; in TCRdb, only in-frame clones are kept and a portion is missing. The sample includes more than 2 million clones, over 85% seen only once; the top ten take about 1.1%. Naive CD8 populations comprised CD45RO-negative cells positively selected for CCR7, excluding terminally differentiated effector memory CD45RA+ cells. The sequenced sample consisted of naive CD8+ T cells sorted from blood. Source of these receptors: a man younger than 35 in good health.

V is TRBV7-9 and J is TRBJ1-1, with no clear D. Germline V CDR1 and CDR2: SEHNR, FQNEAQ (reference sequence). This CDR3 has 12 amino acids. Trimming took 6 bases from V and 6 from J, leaving 11 bases between them. CDR3 DNA sequence: TGTGCCAGCAGTTCGGGTATCTCTGAAGCTTTCTTT. Translating it yields CASSSGISEAFF.

The rearrangement uses TRBV30 and TRBJ1-1; 8 bases agree with TRBD1. This CDR3 is 14 amino acids long. In germline, CDR1 is GTSNPN, CDR2 SVGIG (reference sequence). The J segment lost 5 bases and the V segment lost 6 bases, leaving 11 bases of the junction unmatched. CDR3 nucleotides: TGTGCCTGCCCCCCGGAAGGACAGGGAACTGAAGCTTTCTTT. Translated: CACPPEGQGTEAFF.